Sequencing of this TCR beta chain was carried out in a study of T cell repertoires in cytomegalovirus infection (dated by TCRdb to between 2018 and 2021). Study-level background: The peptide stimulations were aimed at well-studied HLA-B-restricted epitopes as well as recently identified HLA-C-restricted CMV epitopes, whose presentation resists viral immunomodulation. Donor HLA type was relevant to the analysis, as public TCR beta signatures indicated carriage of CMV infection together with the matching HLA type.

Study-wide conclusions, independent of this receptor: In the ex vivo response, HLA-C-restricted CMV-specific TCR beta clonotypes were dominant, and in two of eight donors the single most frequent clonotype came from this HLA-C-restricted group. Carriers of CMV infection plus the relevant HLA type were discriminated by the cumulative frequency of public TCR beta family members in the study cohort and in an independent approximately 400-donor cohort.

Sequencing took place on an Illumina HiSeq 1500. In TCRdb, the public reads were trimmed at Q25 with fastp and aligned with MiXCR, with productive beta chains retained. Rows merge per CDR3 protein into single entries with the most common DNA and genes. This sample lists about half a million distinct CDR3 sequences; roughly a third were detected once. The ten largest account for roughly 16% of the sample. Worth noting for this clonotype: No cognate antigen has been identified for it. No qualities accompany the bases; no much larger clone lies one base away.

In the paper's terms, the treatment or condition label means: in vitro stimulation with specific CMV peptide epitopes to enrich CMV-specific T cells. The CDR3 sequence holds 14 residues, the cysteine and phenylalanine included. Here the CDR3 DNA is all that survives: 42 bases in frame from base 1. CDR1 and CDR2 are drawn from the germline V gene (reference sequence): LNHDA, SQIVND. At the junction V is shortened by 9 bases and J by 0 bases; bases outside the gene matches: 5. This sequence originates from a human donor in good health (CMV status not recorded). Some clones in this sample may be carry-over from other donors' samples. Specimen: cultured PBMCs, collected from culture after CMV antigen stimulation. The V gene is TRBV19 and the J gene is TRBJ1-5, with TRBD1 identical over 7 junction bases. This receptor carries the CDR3 CASGQDHSNQPQHF. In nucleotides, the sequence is TGTGCCAGCGGACAGGATCATAGCAATCAGCCCCAGCATTTT.